The 4 T cell receptor beta chains reported below all come from one sample, sequenced in a study of molecular identifiers for immune sequencing clone quantification. TCRdb ran MiXCR on the PCR reads and lists one entry per CDR3 protein. The profile shows approximately 90,000 distinct CDR3 sequences, roughly a quarter of them singletons. The sequenced sample consisted of naive CD8+ T cells from blood, with Jurkat cell RNA spiked in. Subset described: FACS-sorted CD8+CD4-CCR7+CD45RA+ naive T cells. These TCRs come from a human donor in good health. Some libraries in this study had Jurkat cell RNA spiked in.

This clonotype occurred many times. The chain uses TRBV7-8 and TRBJ2-4; maybe TRBD1 (5 bases). In germline, CDR1 is SGHVS, CDR2 FQNEAQ. The CDR3 has 16 residues. V was pared by 2 bases and J by 8 bases, with 19 bases between. CDR3 DNA: TGTGCCAGCAGCTTACCCGCGGACAATCTTGTGGACATTCAGTACTTC. Protein: CASSLPADNLVDIQYF. The complete variable domain, with remaining parts taken from reference TRBV7-8 and TRBJ2-4, reads GAGVSQSPRYKVAKRGQDVALRCDPISGHVSLFWYQQALGQGPEFLTYFQNEAQLDKSGLPSDRFFAERPEGSVSTLKIQRTQQEDSAVYLCASSLPADNLVDIQYFGAGTRLSVL.

This clonotype showed up many times. V usage is TRBV12-3 or TRBV12-4 and J usage is TRBJ2-3; D might be TRBD2 (6 bases). This CDR3 is built from 14 residues. The ends were cut back, 6 bases at V and 1 base at J, with 11 bases in the middle. CDR3 DNA: TGTGCCAGCAGATCGGGAGCCGGCACAGATACGCAGTATTTT. It yields the protein CASRSGAGTDTQYF.

This clonotype was recorded a few times. V gene TRBV14 combines with J gene TRBJ2-1; a possible D gene is TRBD1 (6 bases). This CDR3 has 13 amino acids. The germline V and J ends were trimmed by 4 bases and 4 bases, with 8 bases remaining between them. CDR1 SGHDN and CDR2 FVKESK come from the germline V gene. CDR3 region: CASSLGQYNEQFF. CDR3 DNA sequence: TGTGCCAGCAGCCTAGGACAGTACAATGAGCAGTTCTTC.

The sample holds many counts of this clonotype. The chain links TRBV5-1 to TRBJ2-7, with D perhaps TRBD1 (6 bases). V was shortened by 4 bases and J by 2 bases, with 13 bases between the two germline ends. This CDR3 contains 14 residues. The germline CDR1 and CDR2 sequences are SGHRS and YFSETQ. CDR3 nucleotides: TGCGCCAGCAGCCCCCGGGACAACCCCTACGAGCAGTACTTC. Protein: CASSPRDNPYEQYF.